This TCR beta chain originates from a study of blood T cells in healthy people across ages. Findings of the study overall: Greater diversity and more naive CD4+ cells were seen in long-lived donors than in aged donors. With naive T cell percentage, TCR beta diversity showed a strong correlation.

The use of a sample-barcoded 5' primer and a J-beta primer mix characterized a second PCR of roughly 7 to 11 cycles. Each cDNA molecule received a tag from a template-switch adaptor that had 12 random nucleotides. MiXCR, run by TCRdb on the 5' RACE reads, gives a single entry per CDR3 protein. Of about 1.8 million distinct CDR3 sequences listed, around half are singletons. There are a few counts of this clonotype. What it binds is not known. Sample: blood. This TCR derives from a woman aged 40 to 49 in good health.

The CDR3 region is CSASPPASGANVLTF. As DNA, the CDR3 is TGCAGTGCTAGTCCCCCCGCCTCTGGGGCCAACGTCCTGACTTTC. The chain employs TRBV20-1 and TRBJ2-6, with D hard to call. The V end lost 3 bases, the J end lost 0 bases, and 9 bases lay between the germline ends. This CDR3 region has 15 residues. In germline, CDR1 is DFQATT, CDR2 SNEGSKA (reference sequence).